These 32 T cell receptor beta chains share one sample of origin, sequenced in a study of cytomegalovirus exposure and HLA in healthy donors. PCR primers comprised 60 Vbeta and 13 Jbeta primers. TCRdb keeps only in-frame clones here, not all; method: immunoSEQ multiplex PCR. This sample has tens of thousands of clones, with just under 75% found just once. Sequencing was carried out using PBMCs. Source of these receptors: a man aged 30 to 39 in good health and CMV-seronegative.

The J gene is TRBJ1-5, the V gene TRBV28, with unresolved D. CDR1 and CDR2 from the germline V gene are MDHEN and SYDVKM. CDR3 length: 16 residues. The ends were cut back, 6 bases at V and 2 bases at J, with 17 bases in the middle. CDR3 DNA: TGTGCCAGCAGCCTTTCCCGCGGGGTGGGCAATCAGCCCCAGCATTTT. Translation: CASSLSRGVGNQPQHF.

V and J are TRBV5-1 and TRBJ1-5; D is uncertain. In germline, CDR1 is SGHRS, CDR2 YFSETQ. The V gene lost 5 bases and the J gene lost 0 bases, with 12 bases spanning the gap. The CDR3 totals 15 residues. CDR3 in amino acids: CASSRQAGSNQPQHF. For the CDR3, the DNA is TGCGCCAGCAGTCGGCAGGCCGGTAGCAATCAGCCCCAGCATTTT.

Only a few counts were recorded for this clone. V is TRBV28 and J is TRBJ2-1, with no clear D. Trimming left V 8 bases short and J 16 bases short, with 18 bases between. Per germline, CDR1 MDHEN and CDR2 SYDVKM. CDR3 length: 11 residues. The CDR3 is CASGSTRSRFF. In nucleotides, the CDR3 is TGTGCCAGCGGCAGCACGAGGAGTAGATTCTTC.

The gene calls are TRBV7-9 and TRBJ2-2; TRBD2 is a possible D gene (6 bases). V lost 7 bases to trimming and J lost 3 bases, with 12 bases between them. The germline V gene encodes CDR1 SEHNR and CDR2 FQNEAQ (reference sequence). The CDR3 has 14 amino acids. The CDR3 nucleotides read TGTGCCAGCAACGAGGAGGGGTACACCGGGGAGCTGTTTTTT. It encodes CASNEEGYTGELFF. Looking up the rest from reference TRBV7-9 and TRBJ2-2 gives the full variable domain: DTGVSQNPRHKITKRGQNVTFRCDPISEHNRLYWYRQTLGQGPEFLTYFQNEAQLEKSRLLSDRFSAERPKGSFSTLEIQRTEQGDSAMYLCASNEEGYTGELFFGEGSRLTVL.

V is TRBV6-5 and J is TRBJ2-4; D is possibly TRBD1 (6 bases). Germline V lookup: CDR1 MNHEY, CDR2 SVGAGI. Trimming shortened V by 5 bases and J by 1 base, and 9 bases separated the two germline ends. The CDR3 totals 14 residues. The CDR3 reads CASSPQGAKNIQYF. CDR3 nucleotides: TGTGCCAGCAGTCCTCAGGGGGCCAAAAACATTCAGTACTTC.

This chain uses TRBV5-1 with TRBJ2-1; 13 bases align to TRBD2. The CDR3 is 17 amino acids. Losses at the gene ends were 3 bases for V and 8 bases for J; bases not matched to a gene: 11. The germline V gene encodes CDR1 SGHRS and CDR2 YFSETQ. The chain's CDR3 is CASSSKLAGGPLDEQFF. The CDR3 region has the DNA TGCGCCAGCAGCTCAAAACTAGCGGGAGGGCCATTAGATGAGCAGTTCTTC.

This sequence joins TRBV19 and TRBJ1-2; 7 positions agree with TRBD1. CDR3 length: 14 amino acids. V shed 8 bases, J shed 7 bases, and the junction held 13 bases outside the gene matches. Per the germline V gene, CDR1 is LNHDA and CDR2 is SQIVND (reference sequence). The CDR3 nucleotides read TGTGCCAGTTCCCCGGGACAGTTTTCTCGTGGCTACACCTTC. This gives the protein CASSPGQFSRGYTF.

This chain links TRBV6-5 with TRBJ2-5; no definite D call. CDR1 is MNHEY and CDR2 is SVGAGI in the germline V gene. The CDR3 sequence is 12 residues long. Trimming took 6 bases from V and 5 from J, leaving 10 bases between them. In DNA, the CDR3 is TGTGCCAGCAGCTCCACCAGGGAGACCCAGTACTTC. It specifies CASSSTRETQYF.

The rearrangement uses TRBV9 and TRBJ2-3, with a weak D call TRBD2 (5 bases). The CDR3 is made up of 15 amino acids. V gave up 4 bases and J gave up 3 bases, with 15 bases separating them. Germline V gene lookup returns CDR1 SGDLS and CDR2 YYNGEE. The CDR3: CASSPGGDATDTQYF. For the CDR3, the DNA is TGTGCCAGCAGCCCAGGAGGAGACGCTACAGATACGCAGTATTTT. The full variable domain, rest sourced from reference TRBV9 and TRBJ2-3, is DSGVTQTPKHLITATGQRVTLRCSPRSGDLSVYWYQQSLDQGLQFLIQYYNGEERAKGNILERFSAQQFPDLHSELNLSSLELGDSALYFCASSPGGDATDTQYFGPGTRLTVL.

The chain recombines TRBV7-3 with TRBJ2-1; TRBD2 agrees at 11 bases. The length of the CDR3 is 16 residues. Germline V gene sequence: CDR1 SGHTA, CDR2 FQGTGA. The trim removed 5 bases at V and 7 bases at J, leaving 10 bases unmatched. The CDR3 spells CASSGVLAGAGNEQFF. CDR3 nucleotide sequence: TGTGCCAGCAGCGGAGTACTAGCGGGAGCTGGTAATGAGCAGTTCTTC. Full variable domain (remainder filled in from reference TRBV7-3 and TRBJ2-1): GAGVSQTPSNKVTEKGKYVELRCDPISGHTALYWYRQSLGQGPEFLIYFQGTGAADDSGLPNDRFFAVRPEGSVSTLKIQRTERGDSAVYLCASSGVLAGAGNEQFFGPGTRLTVL.

This clone occurred once. The V and J genes are TRBV9 and TRBJ2-1; 12 positions agree with TRBD2. The CDR3 totals 20 residues. V lost 0 bases to trimming and J lost 2 bases; unmatched junction nucleotides: 12. Germline V lookup: CDR1 SGDLS, CDR2 YYNGEE. In nucleotides, the CDR3 is TGTGCCAGCAGCGTAGCTTTGACTAGCGGGGGCCGCCGCACCTACAATGAGCAGTTCTTC. It encodes CASSVALTSGGRRTYNEQFF.

In this sample, this clone turned up a few times. The chain carries TRBV30 and TRBJ2-6; D is possibly TRBD1 (6 bases). V shed 4 bases and J shed 0 bases, with 13 bases lying between them. Germline V gene sequence: CDR1 GTSNPN, CDR2 SVGIG (reference sequence). CDR3 length equals 16 residues. CDR3: CAWTVTGHSGANVLTF. The CDR3 nucleotides are TGTGCCTGGACCGTCACAGGGCACTCTGGGGCCAACGTCCTGACTTTC. The variable domain in full, with the rest retrieved from reference TRBV30 and TRBJ2-6, is SQTIHQWPATLVQPVGSPLSLECTVEGTSNPNLYWYRQAAGRGLQLLFYSVGIGQISSEVPQNLSASRPQDRQFILSSKKLLLSDSGFYLCAWTVTGHSGANVLTFGAGSRLTVL.

This clone was seen more than once but under ten times. The chain couples TRBV19 to TRBJ2-7; 8 bases fit TRBD1. This CDR3 spans 14 amino acids. The V and J ends lost 4 bases and 7 bases, in that order; junction bases with no gene match: 9. Per the germline V gene, CDR1 is LNHDA and CDR2 is SQIVND (reference sequence). CDR3: CASSTRTGWEEQYF. The CDR3 DNA is TGTGCCAGTAGTACCCGGACAGGGTGGGAAGAGCAGTACTTC.

The rearrangement uses TRBV2 and TRBJ1-2, with 9 bases matching TRBD1. The V and J ends lost 7 bases and 4 bases, in that order; junction bases with no gene match: 10. Germline loops: CDR1 SNHLY, CDR2 FYNNEI. The CDR3 totals 15 residues. The CDR3 here is CASIPVQGAGYGYTF. DNA of the CDR3: TGTGCCAGCATTCCAGTACAGGGGGCGGGCTATGGCTACACCTTC. The full variable domain, rest sourced from reference TRBV2 and TRBJ1-2, is EPEVTQTPSHQVTQMGQEVILRCVPISNHLYFYWYRQILGQKVEFLVSFYNNEISEKSEIFDDQFSVERPDGSNFTLKIRSTKLEDSAMYFCASIPVQGAGYGYTFGSGTRLTVV.

The J gene is TRBJ2-2, the V gene TRBV25-1; TRBD1 matches at 8 bases. The CDR3 is made up of 16 amino acids. J gave up 2 bases and V 2 bases, and 4 bases lay outside the gene matches. Per the germline V gene, CDR1 is MGHDK and CDR2 is SYGVNS. CDR3 loop: CASSEHDRGNTGELFF. In DNA form, the CDR3 reads TGTGCCAGCAGTGAACATGACAGGGGTAACACCGGGGAGCTGTTTTTT.

This clone has only a few counts. This chain connects TRBV7-8 to TRBJ2-7; D not certain. Per the germline V gene, CDR1 is SGHVS and CDR2 is FQNEAQ. The CDR3 is 13 residues long. V lost 5 bases, J lost 5 bases, and 13 bases lay in between. The CDR3 is CASSLVQFDEQYF. The CDR3 coding sequence is TGTGCCAGCAGCCTCGTACAGTTCGACGAGCAGTACTTC. The variable domain in full, with the rest retrieved from reference TRBV7-8 and TRBJ2-7, is GAGVSQSPRYKVAKRGQDVALRCDPISGHVSLFWYQQALGQGPEFLTYFQNEAQLDKSGLPSDRFFAERPEGSVSTLKIQRTQQEDSAVYLCASSLVQFDEQYFGPGTRLTVT.

The rearrangement links TRBV4-2 to TRBJ2-5; 8 nucleotides agree with TRBD1. The assigned J gene may be wrong: the sequence end matches TRBJ2-7 better. Germline CDR1 is LGHNA and CDR2 is YNFKEQ. CDR3 length: 15 amino acids. The CDR3, as DNA: TGTGCCAGCAGCCAAGAGGGGACAGGATACTACGAGCAGTACTTC. Encoded protein: CASSQEGTGYYEQYF.

The chain couples TRBV29-1 to TRBJ2-6; tentative D call: TRBD2 (6 bases). V was pared by 5 bases and J by 0 bases, with 11 bases between. Germline CDR1 SQVTM, CDR2 ANQGSEA. CDR3 length: 15 amino acids. The CDR3 DNA reads as TGCAGCGTTCAGGCCGGGAGCTCTGGGGCCAACGTCCTGACTTTC. Amino acids: CSVQAGSSGANVLTF. The entire variable domain, with the rest obtained from reference TRBV29-1 and TRBJ2-6, is as follows: SAVISQKPSRDICQRGTSLTIQCQVDSQVTMMFWYRQQPGQSLTLIATANQGSEATYESGFVIDKFPISRPNLTFSTLTVSNMSPEDSSIYLCSVQAGSSGANVLTFGAGSRLTVL.

The chain joins TRBV11-2 to TRBJ2-5; the D gene is possibly TRBD1 (5 bases). This CDR3 spans 15 amino acids. Trimming shortened V by 3 bases and J by 1 base, and 12 bases separated the two germline ends. Germline CDR1 SGHAT, CDR2 FQNNGV. The CDR3 reads CASSLARGSQETQYF. CDR3 in DNA: TGTGCCAGCAGCTTGGCTAGGGGATCCCAAGAGACCCAGTACTTC.

The chain joins TRBV28 to TRBJ1-4; D is uncertain. Germline V gene lookup returns CDR1 MDHEN and CDR2 SYDVKM. The CDR3 runs 13 residues. Trimming stripped 6 bases from V and 6 bases from J, with 11 bases between. CDR3 protein: CASSGWRDEKLFF. CDR3 DNA sequence: TGTGCCAGCAGCGGCTGGCGGGATGAAAAACTGTTTTTT.

V is TRBV7-9 and J is TRBJ1-3; D gene uncertain. The CDR3 length is 17 residues. Trimming left V 7 bases short and J 0 bases short, with 19 bases between. Germline CDR1 and CDR2: SEHNR and FQNEAQ (reference sequence). The DNA for the CDR3 is TGTGCCAGCACCACTTTGGGCGACGGAAGCTCTGGAAACACCATATATTTT. Encoded protein: CASTTLGDGSSGNTIYF.

The CDR3 loop is CASSLARHLSNQPQHF. The CDR3 coding sequence is TGTGCCAGCAGCTTAGCGAGGCACCTTAGCAATCAGCCCCAGCATTTT. The V gene is TRBV7-8, the J gene TRBJ1-5; no clear D. The CDR3 has 16 amino acids. The V end was cut by 0 bases, the J end by 0 bases, with 9 bases between. Germline V gene data show CDR1 as SGHVS and CDR2 as FQNEAQ. The full variable domain, completed using reference TRBV7-8 and TRBJ1-5, is GAGVSQSPRYKVAKRGQDVALRCDPISGHVSLFWYQQALGQGPEFLTYFQNEAQLDKSGLPSDRFFAERPEGSVSTLKIQRTQQEDSAVYLCASSLARHLSNQPQHFGDGTRLSIL.

Comments on this clone: A junction end diverges from the germline sequence, so it may reflect a read error. The chain recombines TRBV7-9 with TRBJ2-7, with 7 bases lining up with TRBD2. This CDR3 spans 16 amino acids. CDR1 and CDR2 from the germline V gene are SEHNR and FQNEAQ (reference sequence). The CDR3 here is CSSSLWGGKSSYEQYF. The CDR3 region has the DNA TGTTCCAGCAGCTTGTGGGGGGGGAAAAGCTCCTACGAGCAGTACTTC. The whole variable domain, remainder taken from reference TRBV7-9 and TRBJ2-7, is DTGVSQNPRHKITKRGQNVTFRCDPISEHNRLYWYRQTLGQGPEFLTYFQNEAQLEKSRLLSDRFSAERPKGSFSTLEIQRTEQGDSAMYLCSSSLWGGKSSYEQYFGPGTRLTVT.

This clone was detected only once. This chain joins TRBV9 and TRBJ1-3; D gene ambiguous. Germline V lookup: CDR1 SGDLS, CDR2 YYNGEE. This CDR3 has 17 amino acids. Trimming left V 3 bases short and J 4 bases short, with 20 bases between. CDR3 protein: CASSAVGSEVSGNTIYF. The CDR3 DNA reads TGTGCCAGCAGCGCTGTCGGGTCCGAAGTATCCGGAAACACCATATATTTT.

The chain recombines TRBV30 with TRBJ1-6; 10 nucleotides align to TRBD1. V gave up 0 bases and J gave up 10 bases; unmatched junction bases: 12. CDR1 GTSNPN and CDR2 SVGIG come from the germline V gene (reference sequence). The CDR3 runs 17 residues. The CDR3 DNA follows: TGTGCCTGGAGTGTTGCTTTAACCGGGACAGGGGTCTCACCCCTCCACTTT. It translates to CAWSVALTGTGVSPLHF.

This CDR3 is CASSDSVYEQYF. The CDR3 DNA follows: TGCGCCAGCAGTGATTCGGTTTACGAGCAGTACTTC. The V call is TRBV10-2, the J call TRBJ2-7, with D unclear. Looked up from germline, CDR1 is WSHSY and CDR2 is SAAADI. The germline V and J ends were trimmed by 3 bases and 4 bases, with 7 bases remaining between them. This CDR3 comprises 12 residues.

This clone was counted once. The chain combines TRBV29-1 with TRBJ2-7, with TRBD2 identical over 9 bases. The CDR3 totals 16 residues. CDR1 is SQVTM and CDR2 is ANQGSEA in the germline V gene. V trimming: 1 base; J trimming: 4 bases; junction bases outside the gene matches: 11. The CDR3 loop is CSVEGAGTSRDYEQYF. The CDR3 region has the DNA TGCAGCGTTGAAGGGGCTGGGACTAGCCGAGATTACGAGCAGTACTTC.

The chain links TRBV29-1 to TRBJ2-1; 9 bases match TRBD1. CDR1 is SQVTM, CDR2 ANQGSEA, per germline. This CDR3 comprises 12 residues. Trimming took 6 bases from V and 10 from J; bases not matched to a gene: 7. The CDR3 DNA is TGCAGCGTAGTGGGACAGGGTGGCGAGCAGTTCTTC. Encoded protein: CSVVGQGGEQFF.

The chain combines TRBV5-4 with TRBJ2-1; TRBD2 aligns across 10 bases. V gave up 1 base and J gave up 8 bases; unmatched junction bases: 9. Germline CDR1 reads SGHNT; CDR2 reads YYREEE (reference sequence). This CDR3 contains 16 residues. In DNA form, the CDR3 reads TGTGCCAGCAGCTTGACTCTAGCGGGAGTTGGCGATGAGCAGTTCTTC. Its translation: CASSLTLAGVGDEQFF.

The CDR3 loop is CASSLRVRDRGYNEQFF. CDR3 DNA sequence: TGTGCCAGCAGCTTAAGGGTCCGGGACAGGGGCTACAATGAGCAGTTCTTC. The chain combines TRBV7-8 with TRBJ2-1, with 10 bases lining up with TRBD1. This CDR3 region has 17 residues. Germline V CDR1 and CDR2: SGHVS, FQNEAQ. J lost 3 bases, V lost 2 bases, and 7 bases had no gene match.

The chain carries TRBV7-9 and TRBJ2-7; D is ambiguous. Germline CDR1 SEHNR, CDR2 FQNEAQ (reference sequence). Trimming left V 1 base short and J 3 bases short, with 7 bases between. The CDR3 loop spans 13 amino acids. CDR3 protein: CASSLDGFYEQYF. For the CDR3, the DNA is TGTGCCAGCAGCTTAGACGGTTTCTACGAGCAGTACTTC.

The chain is built from TRBV5-1 and TRBJ1-5, with TRBD1 matching 9 bases. V gave up 2 bases and J gave up 4 bases; unmatched junction bases: 7. The length of the CDR3 is 16 residues. Germline loops: CDR1 SGHRS, CDR2 YFSETQ. In DNA form, the CDR3 reads TGCGCCAGCAGCTTAAAACCGGGACAGGGAAATCAGCCCCAGCATTTT. Amino acid sequence: CASSLKPGQGNQPQHF.